The clone carrying this T cell receptor beta chain was detected ten times or more. The target antigen is unknown. Germline loops: CDR1 LGHDT, CDR2 YNNKEL (reference sequence). V shed 4 bases and J shed 5 bases, with 9 bases lying between them. CDR3 length: 12 amino acids. The data were taken from a study of CD8 T cells in ankylosing spondylitis. The study, taken as a whole, reports: A motif of seven or eight highly homologous TCR beta variants was seen as apparently characteristic of ankylosing spondylitis blood. The authors found the disease-linked clones to be CD8+ and relatively rare in peripheral blood. The authors reported significant enrichment of disease-linked clones in matched ankylosing spondylitis synovial fluid.

Molecular-barcoded quantitative 5'-RACE produced these TCR beta libraries. TCRdb re-called the 5' RACE reads through MiXCR, storing one row per CDR3 protein. The sample holds about 240,000 distinct CDR3 sequences, roughly 8.6% seen once. The rearrangement links TRBV3-1 to TRBJ2-7, with a tentative D call TRBD1 (5 bases). Sequenced material: blood, either unsorted or a sorted T cell fraction (not recorded which). The sequence derives from a male donor with ankylosing spondylitis or in good health (not recorded which). Written as DNA, the CDR3 is TGTGCCAGCAGCCCCTCAGGGAACGAGCAGTACTTC. Encoded protein: CASSPSGNEQYF.